The 18 T cell receptor beta chains presented below share a single source sample, sequenced in a study of blood T cells in healthy people across ages. Together with a sample-barcoded 5' primer, a J-beta primer mix was included in a second PCR lasting roughly 7 to 11 cycles. In TCRdb, the 5' RACE reads were re-called with MiXCR into one record per CDR3 protein. The sample includes 630,000 or so distinct CDR3 sequences, around 32% of them seen just once. Material for sequencing was blood. The receptors originated from an elderly woman in good health.

This clonotype was seen many times. The chain joins TRBV11-2 to TRBJ2-7; D is ambiguous. V was pared by 5 bases and J by 1 base, with 12 bases between. CDR3 length: 14 residues. Germline CDR1 and CDR2: SGHAT and FQNNGV. This CDR3 reads CASSQGRLSYEQYF. CDR3 DNA: TGTGCCAGCAGCCAAGGAAGACTTTCCTACGAGCAGTACTTC.

In its sample, this clonotype was seen many times. The rearrangement uses TRBV5-4 and TRBJ2-1; 7 nucleotides agree with TRBD1. CDR3 size: 17 residues. With V trimmed by 4 bases and J by 0 bases, 10 bases remained unmatched. Per the germline V gene, CDR1 is SGHNT and CDR2 is YYREEE (reference sequence). The CDR3 region is CASSPRTGQSSYNEQFF. The CDR3 DNA is TGTGCCAGCAGCCCGCGGACAGGCCAAAGCTCCTACAATGAGCAGTTCTTC.

Regarding this clonotype: This may be a read error: a much more frequent sequence differs by one nucleotide. The chain couples TRBV20-1 to TRBJ2-1, with D perhaps matching TRBD1 (6 bases). The germline V gene encodes CDR1 DFQATT and CDR2 SNEGSKA (reference sequence). The CDR3 is made up of 17 amino acids. The CDR3 DNA reads TGCAGTGCTTCAGCCTCATACGGGCAGGGACACTACAATAAGCAGTTCTTC. Its translation is CSASASYGQGHYNKQFF.

Concerning this clonotype: Germline and junction disagree at one end, which may indicate a read error. CDR3 residues: CAGSATGCYEQYF. In DNA, the CDR3 is TGCGCCGGCAGCGCCACGGGGTGCTACGAGCAGTACTTC. The genes are TRBV5-1 and TRBJ2-7, with D tentatively TRBD2 (5 bases). Germline CDR1 and CDR2: SGHRS and YFSETQ. This CDR3 comprises 13 residues.

This clonotype was counted a few times. The chain employs TRBV9 and TRBJ1-1; D is undetermined. The V gene's germline CDR1 is SGDLS and CDR2 YYNGEE. The CDR3 extends over 15 amino acids. Trimming pared 3 bases from V and 4 bases from J, leaving 16 bases between. CDR3 in DNA: TGTGCCAGCAGCGCCTCAGCGGTCGTGGCCACTGAAGCTTTCTTT. It yields the protein CASSASAVVATEAFF.

Only a few counts were recorded for this clonotype. This may be a read error: a much more frequent sequence differs by one nucleotide. The rearrangement joins TRBV6-5 to TRBJ2-7; D uncertain. CDR1 MNHEY and CDR2 SVGAGI come from the germline V gene. This CDR3 contains 14 residues. Trimming removed 11 bases at V and 0 bases at J, with 17 bases between. Here the CDR3 reads CAGTQTGSSYEQYF. For the CDR3, the DNA is TGTGCCGGCACCCAGACCGGAAGCTCCTACGAGCAGTACTTC.

The chain links TRBV10-2 to TRBJ2-7; D might be TRBD2 (6 bases). The CDR3 sequence is 13 residues long. Germline V gives CDR1 WSHSY, CDR2 SAAADI. V lost 9 bases to trimming and J lost 3 bases, with 15 bases between them. This chain's CDR3 is CASSVRGSYEQYF. The DNA for the CDR3 is TGCGCCAGTTCCGTGCGGGGAAGCTACGAGCAGTACTTC.

The DNA of the CDR3 is TGCAGTGCCCCTAGCCAGCCGGGGTCCTTGGGGACCCAGTACTTC. Translated: CSAPSQPGSLGTQYF. The chain has TRBV20-1 and TRBJ2-5, with D tentatively TRBD2 (5 bases). From germline, CDR1 is DFQATT and CDR2 SNEGSKA (reference sequence). V lost 6 bases and J lost 7, with 24 bases in between. The CDR3 sequence is 15 residues long.

This clonotype was observed many times. J is TRBJ2-1 and V is TRBV13; possibly TRBD2 for D (5 bases). This CDR3 is built from 14 residues. The V and J ends lost 3 bases and 6 bases respectively, with 12 bases between them. Germline V lookup: CDR1 PRHDT, CDR2 FYEKMQ (reference sequence). The CDR3 DNA sequence: TGTGCCAGCAGCTTGTACGTGAGGGCCAATGAGCAGTTCTTC. It is translated as CASSLYVRANEQFF.

This clonotype was recorded many times. The V gene is TRBV30, the J gene TRBJ2-3; D might be TRBD1 or TRBD2, each matching 6 bases. This CDR3 is 13 amino acids long. Trimming took off 8 bases at V and 2 bases at J, with 14 bases between the two ends. Germline loops: CDR1 GTSNPN, CDR2 SVGIG (reference sequence). The CDR3: CARGGTLTDTQYF. The CDR3, as DNA: TGTGCCCGAGGGGGGACACTCACAGATACGCAGTATTTT.

This clonotype was detected once. At one end, the junction sequence differs from germline, possibly due to a read error. The chain carries TRBV12-3 or TRBV12-4 and TRBJ2-3; D uncertain. CDR3 size: 16 residues. Here the CDR3 DNA reads TGTGCCAGCAGTTTAAAGTCCGGAGAAAGGGCAGATACGCAATATTTT. Amino acids: CASSLKSGERADTQYF.

This clonotype came up many times. The CDR3 is CASSYGASSYNSPLHF. The CDR3 DNA reads TGTGCCAGCAGTTACGGCGCAAGCTCCTATAATTCACCCCTCCACTTT. The V call is TRBV6-5, the J call TRBJ1-6; D not certain. The CDR3 consists of 16 residues. Trimming removed 2 bases at V and 0 bases at J, with 8 bases between. The germline CDR1 and CDR2 sequences are MNHEY and SVGAGI.

This clonotype was recorded at least ten times. The rearrangement uses TRBV2 and TRBJ2-1, with 14 bases identical to TRBD2. CDR1 and CDR2 (germline): SNHLY, FYNNEI. The CDR3 has 15 residues. J was trimmed by 6 bases and V by 6 bases; bases with no gene match: 4. CDR3 coding DNA: TGTGCCAGCAGGCTAGGACTAGCGGGGGGCAATGAGCAGTTCTTC. Amino acids: CASRLGLAGGNEQFF.

This clonotype appeared once. The V gene is TRBV7-2, the J gene TRBJ2-5; 12 bases are shared with TRBD1. The CDR3 is 14 residues long. CDR1 is SGHTA, CDR2 FQGNSA, per germline. V shed 4 bases and J 11 bases; nucleotides not matched to a gene: 8. The CDR3 protein is CTSSCGTGGGEQYF. In DNA, the CDR3 is TGTACCAGCAGCTGTGGGACAGGGGGCGGAGAGCAGTACTTC.

CDR3 residues: CASSQVPRSRGGETQYF. In DNA, the CDR3 is TGTGCCAGCAGCCAAGTTCCCCGCTCCAGGGGGGGAGAGACCCAGTACTTC. The chain couples TRBV4-2 to TRBJ2-4, with D perhaps matching TRBD1 or TRBD2 (7 bases each). TRBJ2-5 matches the DNA end more closely, so the J call is doubtful. The germline gives CDR1 LGHNA, CDR2 YNFKEQ. The CDR3 runs to 17 residues.

In this sample, this clonotype turned up a few times. This sequence joins TRBV14 and TRBJ1-4; D is possibly TRBD1 (5 bases). V was cut by 0 bases and J by 2 bases, with 13 bases left in between. Germline-derived CDR1 and CDR2 are SGHDN and FVKESK. The CDR3 extends over 17 amino acids. This CDR3 reads CASSQDWGLATNEKLFF. CDR3 coding DNA: TGTGCCAGCAGCCAAGACTGGGGCTTGGCTACTAATGAAAAACTGTTTTTT.

This chain links TRBV7-9 with TRBJ2-6, with TRBD1 identical over 7 bases. Trimming removed 10 bases from V and 0 bases from J; junction bases left unmatched: 9. The CDR3 runs 16 residues. The V gene's germline CDR1 is SEHNR and CDR2 FQNEAQ (reference sequence). The CDR3 region has the DNA TGTGCCATCCGGACAGGAAAGCTCTCTGGGGCCAACGTCCTGACTTTC. Amino acids: CAIRTGKLSGANVLTF. Full variable domain (outside the CDR3, taken from reference TRBV7-9 and TRBJ2-6): DTGVSQNPRHKITKRGQNVTFRCDPISEHNRLYWYRQTLGQGPEFLTYFQNEAQLEKSRLLSDRFSAERPKGSFSTLEIQRTEQGDSAMYLCAIRTGKLSGANVLTFGAGSRLTVL.

The chain recombines TRBV12-3 or TRBV12-4 with TRBJ2-3; 9 nucleotides agree with TRBD2. This CDR3 is 16 amino acids long. V shed 5 bases and J 5 bases; nucleotides not matched to a gene: 11. The CDR3 nucleotides are TGTGCCAGCAGTGAGCCGGGACTAGCCGGAAAAGATACGCAGTATTTT. Translating it yields CASSEPGLAGKDTQYF.